This paragraph reports one TCR beta chain. Its antigen is unknown. It has no much larger one-base neighbor in the sample; base qualities were not kept. Preparation of the library involved the immunoSEQ multiplex PCR assay. Here the immuneACCESS table is served through TCRdb, limited to in-frame sequences with V and J called. Missing clones are a known gap in these copies; in checked studies unresolved V genes cover under half, and the rest lacks a known reason. In this sample the table shows 70,000 or so clones, around 92% of which occur a single time. The ten largest account for roughly 0.41% of the sample. The data derive from a study of technical replicates of blood from a few donors (dated by TCRdb to the late 2010s). The germline V gene sets CDR1 to SGHNT and CDR2 to YENEEA. V and J are truncated by 1 base and 8 bases respectively, leaving an intervening sequence of 13 bases. Measured from the cysteine to the phenylalanine, the CDR3 is 14 residues long. Of the read, only the CDR3 DNA is kept; its 42 bases are in frame from base 1.

This TCR came from a human donor in good health. The rearrangement joined TRBV11-3 to TRBJ2-3, with no D gene named confidently. The source material was T cells isolated from PBMCs. Read as DNA, the sequence is TGTGCCAGCAGCTTAGCTACCACTGAGGTTACGCAGTATTTT. The resulting protein is CASSLATTEVTQYF.